One TCR beta chain is described in this entry. Its target is not known. With 2 bases clipped from V and 5 bases from J, the junction kept 3 bases outside the gene matches. The CDR3 loop spans 14 amino acids. Germline V CDR1 and CDR2: SGHDT, YYEEEE. These data belong to a study of regulatory T cells in long-lasting Graves disease. About the study: For a period under 3 months, newly diagnosed Graves' patients had taken antithyroid drugs.

General study findings and limits: Small sample size may have lowered accuracy.

Time point specified: newly diagnosed GD, antithyroid drugs for less than 3 months. Generation of the TCR library employed RNA extracted from PBMCs. Arm-PCR of CDR3 regions and iRepertoire HTBI primers were used to build TCR beta libraries. In TCRdb, the multiplex PCR reads were re-called with MiXCR into one record per CDR3 protein. The sample has some 320,000 distinct CDR3 sequences; under 20% are singletons. This sequence was found in a female donor with Graves disease. This sequence joins TRBV5-6 and TRBJ2-3; TRBD2 matches 9 bases. The starting material was peripheral blood mononuclear cells (PBMCs), obtained at new diagnosis, from a patient treated with antithyroid drugs. CDR3 bases: TGTGCCAGCAGCTTCCCAGCGGGAGGAGATACGCAGTATTTT. Translation gives CASSFPAGGDTQYF.